This T cell receptor beta chain appears in the sequencing data of a study of shared clonotypes between healthy human individuals. Trimming took 0 bases from V and 1 from J, leaving 11 bases between them. Germline V gene lookup returns CDR1 SGHDT and CDR2 YYEEEE. The CDR3 contains 15 residues. Profiled with immunoSEQ multiplex PCR; TCRdb holds only in-frame clones, not every one. This table has around 690,000 clones, 90% appearing once. Sequencing input: memory CD8+ T cells from PBMCs. Subset noted: CD45RO+ cells pooled with CCR7-negative TemRA cells. The chain combines TRBV5-6 with TRBJ2-7; D perhaps matches TRBD2 (5 bases). The clonotype comes from a man younger than 35 in good health. Some clones in this sample may be carry-over from other donors' samples. The CDR3 protein is CASSLGGLNSYEQYF. CDR3 nucleotide sequence: TGTGCCAGCAGCTTGGGCGGACTCAATTCCTACGAGCAGTACTTC. The whole variable domain, filled in from reference TRBV5-6 and TRBJ2-7, reads DAGVTQSPTHLIKTRGQQVTLRCSPKSGHDTVSWYQQALGQGPQFIFQYYEEEERQRGNFPDRFSGHQFPNYSSELNVNALLLGDSALYLCASSLGGLNSYEQYFGPGTRLTVT.